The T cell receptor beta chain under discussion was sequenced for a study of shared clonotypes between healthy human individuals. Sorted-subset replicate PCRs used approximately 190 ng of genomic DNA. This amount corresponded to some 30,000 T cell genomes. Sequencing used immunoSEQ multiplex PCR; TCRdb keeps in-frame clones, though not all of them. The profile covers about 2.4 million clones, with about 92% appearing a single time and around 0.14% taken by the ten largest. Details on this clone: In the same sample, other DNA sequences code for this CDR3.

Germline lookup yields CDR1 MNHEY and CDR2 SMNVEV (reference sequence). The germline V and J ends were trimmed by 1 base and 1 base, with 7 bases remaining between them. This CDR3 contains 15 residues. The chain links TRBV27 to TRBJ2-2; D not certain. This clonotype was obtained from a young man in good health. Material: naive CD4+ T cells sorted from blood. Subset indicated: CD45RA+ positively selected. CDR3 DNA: TGTGCCAGCAGTTTATACAGAGTGAACACCGGGGAGCTGTTTTTT. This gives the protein CASSLYRVNTGELFF.